The clone carrying this TCR beta chain was found a few times. The antigen is undetermined. These data are taken from a study of regulatory T cells in long-lasting Graves disease. Findings and caveats of the study: Gene preferences differed: TRBV28, TRBJ1-2, TRBJ2-5 in persistent cases. The work looked only at peripheral blood and did not look at thyroid tissue. Accuracy may have suffered from the small sample size.

Germline assignment: CDR1 MNHEY and CDR2 SVGEGT. With 7 bases removed from V and 3 bases from J, the gap between germline ends came to 19 bases. This CDR3 contains 15 residues. Investigators prepared the TCR beta libraries by applying iRepertoire HTBI primers and Arm-PCR of CDR3 regions. A single record per CDR3 protein comes from TCRdb applying MiXCR to the multiplex PCR reads. The data hold about 660,000 distinct CDR3 sequences, with about 30% observed a single time. Time point of the sample: persistent/refractory GD, antithyroid drugs over 5 years with positive TRAb. After RNA was extracted from PBMCs, the TCR library was made from it. Graves' disease diagnoses followed American Thyroid Association guidelines.

This chain uses TRBV6-2 or TRBV6-3 with TRBJ2-7, with a weak D call TRBD2 (5 bases). This specimen consisted of peripheral blood mononuclear cells (PBMCs), obtained when the disease was refractory, from a patient treated with antithyroid drugs. The TCR originated in a female donor with Graves disease. CDR3 in DNA: TGTGCCAGCACGGGCGGACGGGGAGATAGCTACGAGCAGTACTTC. Amino acid sequence: CASTGGRGDSYEQYF.